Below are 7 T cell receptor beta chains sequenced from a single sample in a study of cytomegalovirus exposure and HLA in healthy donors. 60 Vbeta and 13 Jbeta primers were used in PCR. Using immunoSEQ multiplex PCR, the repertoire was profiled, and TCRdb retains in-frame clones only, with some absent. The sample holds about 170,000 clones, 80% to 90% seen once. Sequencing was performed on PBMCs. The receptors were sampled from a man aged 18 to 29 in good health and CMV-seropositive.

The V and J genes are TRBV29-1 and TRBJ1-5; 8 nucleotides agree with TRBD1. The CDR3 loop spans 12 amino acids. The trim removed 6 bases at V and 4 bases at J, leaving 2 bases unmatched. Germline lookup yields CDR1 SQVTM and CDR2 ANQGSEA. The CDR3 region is CSVRQGNQPQHF. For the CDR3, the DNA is TGCAGCGTAAGACAGGGGAATCAGCCCCAGCATTTT.

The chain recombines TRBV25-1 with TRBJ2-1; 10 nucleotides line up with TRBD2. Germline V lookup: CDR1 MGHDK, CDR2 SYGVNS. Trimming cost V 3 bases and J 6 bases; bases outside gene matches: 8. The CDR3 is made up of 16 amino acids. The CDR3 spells CASSDLSSGGSNEQFF. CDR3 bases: TGTGCCAGCAGTGATCTATCTAGCGGGGGAAGCAATGAGCAGTTCTTC.

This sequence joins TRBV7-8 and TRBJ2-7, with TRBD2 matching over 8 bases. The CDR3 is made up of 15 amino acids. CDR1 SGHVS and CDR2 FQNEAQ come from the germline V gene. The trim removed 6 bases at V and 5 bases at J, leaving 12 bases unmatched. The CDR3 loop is CASRSRGGRGDEQYF. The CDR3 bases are TGTGCCAGCAGGTCCCGGGGGGGCAGGGGCGACGAGCAGTACTTC.

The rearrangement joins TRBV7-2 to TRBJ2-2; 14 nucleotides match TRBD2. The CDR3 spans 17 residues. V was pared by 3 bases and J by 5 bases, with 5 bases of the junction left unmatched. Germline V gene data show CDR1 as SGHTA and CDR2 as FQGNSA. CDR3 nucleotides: TGTGCCAGCAGCTTGACTAGCGGGGGGGGTAAGACCGGGGAGCTGTTTTTT. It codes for CASSLTSGGGKTGELFF.

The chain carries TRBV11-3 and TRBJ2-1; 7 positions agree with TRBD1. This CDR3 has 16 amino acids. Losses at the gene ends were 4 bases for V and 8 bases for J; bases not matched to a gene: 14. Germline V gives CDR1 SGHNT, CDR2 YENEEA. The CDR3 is CASSSTDRDRVHEQFF. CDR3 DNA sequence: TGTGCCAGCAGCTCCACTGACCGGGACAGAGTACATGAGCAGTTCTTC.

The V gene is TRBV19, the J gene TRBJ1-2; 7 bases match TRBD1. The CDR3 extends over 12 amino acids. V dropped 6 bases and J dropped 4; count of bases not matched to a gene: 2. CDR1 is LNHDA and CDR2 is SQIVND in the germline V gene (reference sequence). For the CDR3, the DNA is TGTGCCAGTAGCCAGGGGGGCTATGGCTACACCTTC. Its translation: CASSQGGYGYTF.

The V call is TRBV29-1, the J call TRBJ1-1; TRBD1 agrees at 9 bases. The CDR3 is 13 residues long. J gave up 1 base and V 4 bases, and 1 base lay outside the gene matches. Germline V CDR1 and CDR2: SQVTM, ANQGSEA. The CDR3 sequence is CSVATGGNTEAFF. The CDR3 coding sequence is TGCAGCGTTGCGACAGGGGGGAACACTGAAGCTTTCTTT. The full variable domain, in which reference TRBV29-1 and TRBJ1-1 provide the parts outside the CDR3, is SAVISQKPSRDICQRGTSLTIQCQVDSQVTMMFWYRQQPGQSLTLIATANQGSEATYESGFVIDKFPISRPNLTFSTLTVSNMSPEDSSIYLCSVATGGNTEAFFGQGTRLTVV.